The present T cell receptor beta chain was sequenced within a study of shared clonotypes between healthy human individuals. This clone has just a few counts. In the naive CD8 group, cells lacked CD45RO and were positively selected for CCR7, so terminally differentiated effector memory CD45RA+ cells were left out. This table comes from immunoSEQ multiplex PCR, and its TCRdb copy is limited to in-frame clones, with some not included. The sample has over 2 million clones, approximately 94% seen once. Unmatched junction bases numbered 8, after V lost 4 bases and J lost 5 bases. The CDR3 spans 14 residues. Germline V CDR1 and CDR2: SGDLS, YYNGEE.

The rearrangement uses TRBV9 and TRBJ1-2; 7 bases agree with TRBD1. The TCR was taken from a man younger than 35 in good health. Source material: naive CD8+ T cells sorted from blood. The CDR3 loop reads CASSRQGVGYGYTF. In DNA form, the CDR3 reads TGTGCCAGCAGCCGTCAGGGGGTAGGTTATGGCTACACCTTC.